The 22 T cell receptor beta chains reported below all come from one sample, sequenced in a study of beta chain features in type 1 diabetes. Sequenced material consisted of expressed TCRB transcripts (all of the isolated RNA was reverse transcribed). Libraries were prepared by immunoSEQ multiplex PCR; TCRdb keeps only in-frame clonotypes and omits some of them. The sample has some 900,000 clones, roughly 16% seen once. Source material: naive CD4+ T cells from blood. These TCRs come from a woman aged 18-30 years in good health.

The rearrangement links TRBV7-2 to TRBJ2-5; D remains ambiguous. V was cut by 5 bases and J by 3 bases, with 13 bases left in between. Germline V gene data show CDR1 as SGHTA and CDR2 as FQGNSA. The CDR3 consists of 14 residues. CDR3 residues: CASSQLMGKETQYF. The DNA for the CDR3 is TGTGCCAGCAGCCAACTTATGGGGAAAGAGACCCAGTACTTC.

The rearrangement links TRBV7-2 to TRBJ2-2; TRBD2 aligns across 9 bases. Trimming removed 3 bases from V and 4 bases from J; junction bases left unmatched: 3. The CDR3 extends over 15 amino acids. CDR1 is SGHTA and CDR2 is FQGNSA in the germline V gene. CDR3 protein: CASSLASGATGELFF. CDR3 nucleotide sequence: TGTGCCAGCAGCTTGGCTAGCGGGGCCACCGGGGAGCTGTTTTTT.

The gene calls are TRBV5-4 and TRBJ2-1; D ambiguous. Trimming shortened V by 4 bases and J by 8 bases, and 13 bases separated the two germline ends. The length of the CDR3 is 13 residues. Per the germline V gene, CDR1 is SGHNT and CDR2 is YYREEE (reference sequence). The CDR3 DNA follows: TGTGCCAGCAGCCAAGGGTCTTCGTATGAGCAGTTCTTC. Protein: CASSQGSSYEQFF.

This clone came up a few times. The rearrangement links TRBV18 to TRBJ2-1, with 7 bases lining up with TRBD1. There are 16 residues in the CDR3. After removal of 3 bases from V and 9 bases from J, the junction contained 14 bases not matched to a gene. Germline V gene sequence: CDR1 KGHSH, CDR2 LQKENI. The CDR3, as DNA: TGTGCCAGCTCACCCCCGGGACCAGTCCGACAGGGTGAGCAGTTCTTC. Translating it yields CASSPPGPVRQGEQFF. Full variable domain (remainder filled in from reference TRBV18 and TRBJ2-1): NAGVMQNPRHLVRRRGQEARLRCSPMKGHSHVYWYRQLPEEGLKFMVYLQKENIIDESGMPKERFSAEFPKEGPSILRIQQVVRGDSAAYFCASSPPGPVRQGEQFFGPGTRLTVL.

Only a few counts were recorded for this clone. The rearrangement joins TRBV7-9 to TRBJ2-5; D remains ambiguous. This CDR3 comprises 14 residues. Trimming cost V 3 bases and J 5 bases, with 13 bases left between them. CDR1 and CDR2 from the germline V gene are SEHNR and FQNEAQ (reference sequence). CDR3 nucleotide sequence: TGTGCCAGCAGCTTCCCCGAAGGTCGGGAGACCCAGTACTTC. It translates to CASSFPEGRETQYF. The full variable domain, with the rest looked up from reference TRBV7-9 and TRBJ2-5, is DTGVSQNPRHKITKRGQNVTFRCDPISEHNRLYWYRQTLGQGPEFLTYFQNEAQLEKSRLLSDRFSAERPKGSFSTLEIQRTEQGDSAMYLCASSFPEGRETQYFGPGTRLLVL.

The table lists this clone with a few counts. The chain uses TRBV7-9 and TRBJ1-5; D possibly corresponds to TRBD1 (6 bases). Trimming removed 5 bases from V and 6 bases from J, with 14 bases in between. Looked up from germline, CDR1 is SEHNR and CDR2 is FQNEAQ (reference sequence). The CDR3 sequence is 14 residues long. The CDR3 spells CASSQTGLSQPQHF. The CDR3 DNA reads as TGTGCCAGCAGCCAAACAGGGCTCAGTCAGCCCCAGCATTTT.

This clone came up a few times. V gene TRBV18 combines with J gene TRBJ2-3, with D perhaps TRBD1 (5 bases). Deletions cut 6 bases from V and 0 bases from J, with 19 bases between. The CDR3 runs 17 residues. Germline V gene lookup returns CDR1 KGHSH and CDR2 LQKENI. The CDR3 DNA sequence: TGTGCCAGCTCCTCCCGCAAGATAGCAGGGAGCACAGATACGCAGTATTTT. Its translation is CASSSRKIAGSTDTQYF.

About this clone: Other DNA variants within this sample encode the same CDR3. The V and J genes are TRBV28 and TRBJ2-3; 7 bases are a match to TRBD2. J was trimmed by 1 base and V by 2 bases; bases with no gene match: 0. CDR3 length equals 14 residues. Germline assignment: CDR1 MDHEN and CDR2 SYDVKM. CDR3 protein: CASSLAGGTDTQYF. CDR3 bases: TGTGCCAGCAGTTTAGCGGGAGGCACAGATACGCAGTATTTT.

This clone was observed a handful of times. The chain is built from TRBV6-1 and TRBJ1-5, with D possibly being TRBD1 (6 bases). The CDR3 length is 15 residues. The V and J ends lost 8 bases and 7 bases respectively, with 21 bases between them. The germline CDR1 and CDR2 sequences are MNHNS and SASEGT. CDR3 coding DNA: TGTGCCAGCCAGCGACTAAACAGGGTAATCCAGCCCCAGCATTTT. This sequence encodes CASQRLNRVIQPQHF.

The chain joins TRBV7-2 to TRBJ2-2, with 7 bases aligning to TRBD2. The CDR3 covers 18 residues. CDR1 and CDR2 from the germline V gene are SGHTA and FQGNSA. V gave up 1 base and J gave up 4 bases; unmatched junction bases: 12. CDR3 residues: CASSLETGLAVSTGELFF. The CDR3 DNA reads TGTGCCAGCAGCTTAGAGACTGGGCTAGCGGTCTCCACCGGGGAGCTGTTTTTT.

This clone has a handful of counts. The chain has TRBV2 and TRBJ1-1; no reliable D call. Germline lookup yields CDR1 SNHLY and CDR2 FYNNEI. This CDR3 has 13 amino acids. Trimming took 5 bases from V and 5 from J, leaving 12 bases between them. The CDR3 region is CASSQQRDTEAFF. The CDR3 nucleotides are TGTGCCAGCAGTCAGCAGAGGGATACTGAAGCTTTCTTT.

This clone was seen only a few times. The sample has other DNA sequences that encode this CDR3 too. J is TRBJ2-7 and V is TRBV7-2, with D unclear. Germline V gene sequence: CDR1 SGHTA, CDR2 FQGNSA. The ends were cut back, 2 bases at V and 3 bases at J, with 8 bases in the middle. The CDR3 covers 13 residues. The CDR3 is CASSLRRNYEQYF. The CDR3 DNA reads TGTGCCAGCAGCTTACGGCGGAACTACGAGCAGTACTTC.

This clone has only a few counts. Other DNA sequences of this sample code for an identical CDR3. The genes are TRBV6-5 and TRBJ2-7; 7 bases are shared with TRBD1. Germline values: CDR1 MNHEY, CDR2 SVGAGI. The CDR3 runs to 11 residues. With 7 bases clipped from V and 4 bases from J, the junction kept 1 base outside the gene matches. The CDR3 sequence is CASTQGYEQYF. CDR3 in DNA: TGTGCCAGCACACAGGGGTACGAGCAGTACTTC.

Details on this clone: The identical CDR3 is also encoded by other nucleotide sequences in the sample. The chain carries TRBV6-5 and TRBJ2-7; 9 bases fit TRBD2. V shed 0 bases, J shed 0 bases, and the junction held 0 bases outside the gene matches. Germline lookup yields CDR1 MNHEY and CDR2 SVGAGI. The CDR3 has 15 residues. The CDR3 reads CASSYSSGSSYEQYF. The DNA for the CDR3 is TGTGCCAGCAGTTACTCTAGCGGGAGCTCCTACGAGCAGTACTTC.

As regards this clone: Within the sample, other DNA sequences also encode this same CDR3. The V and J genes are TRBV6-5 and TRBJ1-2; perhaps TRBD1 as D (5 bases). CDR1 and CDR2 from the germline V gene are MNHEY and SVGAGI. Trimming pared 6 bases from V and 2 bases from J, leaving 10 bases between. CDR3 size: 13 residues. CDR3 DNA sequence: TGTGCCAGCAGCCCCGAGGGGAACTATGGCTACACCTTC. Its protein is CASSPEGNYGYTF.

The chain joins TRBV4-3 to TRBJ1-4; D gene uncertain. The CDR3 consists of 14 residues. CDR1 and CDR2 from the germline V gene are LGHNA and YSLEER. Trimming removed 1 base at V and 7 bases at J, with 10 bases between. DNA of the CDR3: TGCGCCAGCAGCCAAGCCCGGAGGGCTGAAAAACTGTTTTTT. Residues: CASSQARRAEKLFF.

The sample holds a few counts of this clone. The rearrangement uses TRBV19 and TRBJ1-5, with 7 bases aligning to TRBD1. The V and J ends lost 8 bases and 2 bases, in that order; junction bases with no gene match: 9. Germline V gene data show CDR1 as LNHDA and CDR2 as SQIVND (reference sequence). The CDR3 loop spans 15 amino acids. The DNA of the CDR3 is TGTGCCAGTCGAGACAGGGATCAAGGCAATCAGCCCCAGCATTTT. Amino acids: CASRDRDQGNQPQHF.

The chain couples TRBV4-3 to TRBJ2-7; 9 positions agree with TRBD1. CDR1 LGHNA and CDR2 YSLEER come from the germline V gene. Trimming took 1 base from V and 4 from J; bases not matched to a gene: 8. This CDR3 has 16 amino acids. For the CDR3, the DNA is TGCGCCAGCAGCCAAGGCCGGACAGGGGCGCTTTACGAGCAGTACTTC. Its translation: CASSQGRTGALYEQYF.

V and J are TRBV7-9 and TRBJ2-3; no reliable D call. V lost 1 base, J lost 3 bases, and 8 bases lay in between. Germline V gene data show CDR1 as SEHNR and CDR2 as FQNEAQ (reference sequence). This CDR3 is built from 14 residues. This CDR3 is CASSLVWGTDTQYF. The CDR3 DNA reads TGTGCCAGCAGCTTAGTTTGGGGTACAGATACGCAGTATTTT.

The chain employs TRBV2 and TRBJ2-5, with 8 nucleotides matching TRBD1. This CDR3 spans 15 amino acids. Trimming took 6 bases from V and 5 from J; bases not matched to a gene: 11. Looked up from germline, CDR1 is SNHLY and CDR2 is FYNNEI. CDR3 sequence reads: CASRGLGQVRETQYF. CDR3 sequence (DNA): TGTGCCAGCAGGGGCTTGGGACAGGTTAGGGAGACCCAGTACTTC.

In regard to this clone: This CDR3 is also generated by other DNA sequences in the sample. This chain's CDR3 is CASSLGGTSGNNEQFF. CDR3 nucleotide sequence: TGTGCCAGCAGCTTAGGCGGGACTAGCGGGAACAATGAGCAGTTCTTC. The chain links TRBV7-2 to TRBJ2-1, with 13 bases aligning to TRBD2. Germline V CDR1 and CDR2: SGHTA, FQGNSA. Unmatched junction bases numbered 2, after V lost 1 base and J lost 5 bases. The CDR3 spans 16 residues.

The genes are TRBV5-4 and TRBJ2-5; 7 bases are a match to TRBD1. The CDR3 runs 14 residues. V lost 2 bases and J lost 4; bases outside the gene matches: 5. CDR1 is SGHNT and CDR2 is YYREEE in the germline V gene (reference sequence). The CDR3 here is CASSFPGQPETQYF. CDR3 in DNA: TGTGCCAGCAGCTTCCCGGGACAGCCAGAGACCCAGTACTTC. Supplemented by reference TRBV5-4 and TRBJ2-5, the full variable domain reads ETGVTQSPTHLIKTRGQQVTLRCSSQSGHNTVSWYQQALGQGPQFIFQYYREEENGRGNFPPRFSGLQFPNYSSELNVNALELDDSALYLCASSFPGQPETQYFGPGTRLLVL.